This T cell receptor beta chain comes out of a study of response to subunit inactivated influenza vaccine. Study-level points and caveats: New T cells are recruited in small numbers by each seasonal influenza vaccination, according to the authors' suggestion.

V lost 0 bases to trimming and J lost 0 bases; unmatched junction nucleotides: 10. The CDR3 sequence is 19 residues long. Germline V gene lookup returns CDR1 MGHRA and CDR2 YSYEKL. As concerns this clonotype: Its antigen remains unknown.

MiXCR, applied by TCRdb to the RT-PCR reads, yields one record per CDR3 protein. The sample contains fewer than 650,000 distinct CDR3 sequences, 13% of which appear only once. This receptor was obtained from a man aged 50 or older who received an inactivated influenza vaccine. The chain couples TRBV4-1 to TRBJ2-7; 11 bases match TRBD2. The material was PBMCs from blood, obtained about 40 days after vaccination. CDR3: CASSQDRDSGGASSYEQYF. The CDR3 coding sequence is TGCGCCAGCAGCCAAGATCGTGATAGCGGGGGGGCGAGCTCCTACGAGCAGTACTTC.